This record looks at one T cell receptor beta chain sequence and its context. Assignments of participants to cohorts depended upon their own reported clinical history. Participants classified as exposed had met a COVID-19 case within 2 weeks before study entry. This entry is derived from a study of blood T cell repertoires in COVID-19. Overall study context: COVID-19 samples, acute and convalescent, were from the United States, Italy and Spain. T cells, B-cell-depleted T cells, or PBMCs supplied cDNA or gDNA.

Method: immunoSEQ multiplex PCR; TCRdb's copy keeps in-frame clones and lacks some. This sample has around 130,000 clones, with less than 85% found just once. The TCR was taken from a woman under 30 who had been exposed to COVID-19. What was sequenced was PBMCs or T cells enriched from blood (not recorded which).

The CDR3 spells CASSVAGPSTDTQYF. CDR3 nucleotides: TGTGCCAGCAGCGTAGCGGGTCCTAGCACAGATACGCAGTATTTT. The V and J genes are TRBV9 and TRBJ2-3; D gene uncertain. Germline values: CDR1 SGDLS, CDR2 YYNGEE. V was pared by 0 bases and J by 0 bases, with 8 bases between. The CDR3 extends over 15 amino acids. The full variable domain, with the rest looked up from reference TRBV9 and TRBJ2-3, is DSGVTQTPKHLITATGQRVTLRCSPRSGDLSVYWYQQSLDQGLQFLIQYYNGEERAKGNILERFSAQQFPDLHSELNLSSLELGDSALYFCASSVAGPSTDTQYFGPGTRLTVL.